One TCR beta chain is described in this entry. What this receptor recognizes is not known. The input lacks base qualities; no much larger clone sits a single base away. The collaborating institutions used their own protocols to collect whole blood in K2EDTA tubes. For TCRbeta analysis, collaborators shipped samples in one of three forms: frozen whole blood, isolated PBMCs, or DNA extracted from either of those sample types. TCRbeta CDR3 regions were amplified from genomic DNA by means of the immunoSEQ Assay, a bias-controlled multiplex PCR. Regarding the original processing steps: Within the assay, amplification of reference gene primers was used to estimate how many nucleated cells each sample contained. To quantify the absolute abundance of each unique TCRbeta CDR3 rearrangement, sequence reads were collapsed and filtered. For each sample, productive Simpson clonality was calculated by taking the square root of Simpson's diversity index across productive rearrangements. TCRdb's version of the immuneACCESS table is confined to in-frame rearrangements and falls short of the full clone set. An unresolved V gene accounts for under half of the shortfall where checked; the remainder is of unknown origin. V and J calls and clone size are given by that table; D and trimming were obtained from the DNA. Within this sample are tens of thousands of clones, with 75% to 90% of them counted one time only. Roughly 10% of the sample goes to the ten largest clones.

The data originate from a study of blood T cell repertoires in COVID-19 (dated by TCRdb to about 2020). Looking at the study overall: Collaborator samples came from the United States, Italy and Spain and covered acute and convalescent phases of COVID-19. Subjects who had been exposed to COVID-19, were actively infected with it, or had recovered from it provided the deeply sampled blood TCRbeta repertoires that made up the dataset. The samples were drawn from the first 160 participants of the ongoing ImmuneRACE study and from more than 1,000 subjects provided by 6 global collaborators. Nearly every sample came with metadata listing a de-identified subject ID, COVID-19 status, age in years and sex. The material from the prospective study consisted of cDNA or gDNA derived from T cells, B-cell-depleted T cells, or PBMCs. A freely available public database, intended as a resource for researchers studying the immune response to SARS-CoV-2, is where the repertoires were released. Where available, HLA class I and class II types were taken from metadata supplied by the sample provider and were not determined by assay-based typing. Study-wide findings and limitations: Clinical and demographic metadata were provided uncurated, with the amount varying by source and participant.

The CDR3 runs 16 residues from the cysteine to the phenylalanine. Only the CDR3 DNA is retained, 48 bases long and in frame from the first base. The V end gives up 2 bases and the J end 5 bases, leaving 5 bases in the junction not matched to a gene. Per the germline V gene, MNHNS is the CDR1 and SASEGT is the CDR2. This TCR was sampled from a human donor in a cohort sampled during active COVID-19. The chain employs TRBV6-1 and TRBJ1-5; TRBD1 aligns with 11 central bases. Sequenced material: peripheral blood. CDR3 sequence: CASSESDRGRHQPQHF. The DNA sequence follows: TGTGCCAGCAGTGAATCGGACAGGGGGCGGCATCAGCCCCAGCATTTT.